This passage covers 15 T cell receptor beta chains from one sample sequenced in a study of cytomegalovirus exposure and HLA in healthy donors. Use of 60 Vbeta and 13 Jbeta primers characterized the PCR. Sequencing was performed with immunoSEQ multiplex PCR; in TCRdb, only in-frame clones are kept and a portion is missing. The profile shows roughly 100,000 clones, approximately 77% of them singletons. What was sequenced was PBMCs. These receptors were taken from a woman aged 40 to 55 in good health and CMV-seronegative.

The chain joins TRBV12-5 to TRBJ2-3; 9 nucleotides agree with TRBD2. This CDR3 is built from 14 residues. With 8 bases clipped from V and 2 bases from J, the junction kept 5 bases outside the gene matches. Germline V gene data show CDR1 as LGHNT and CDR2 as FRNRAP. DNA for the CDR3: TGTGCTAGTCTAGCGGGACTAGCCACAGATACGCAGTATTTT. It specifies CASLAGLATDTQYF.

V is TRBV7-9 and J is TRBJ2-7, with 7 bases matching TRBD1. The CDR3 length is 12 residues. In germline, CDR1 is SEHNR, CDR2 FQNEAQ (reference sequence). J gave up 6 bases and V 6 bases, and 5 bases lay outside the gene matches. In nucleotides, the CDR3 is TGTGCCAGCAGTCCCGGACAGGCCGAGCAGTACTTC. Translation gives CASSPGQAEQYF. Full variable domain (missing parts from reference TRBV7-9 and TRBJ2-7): DTGVSQNPRHKITKRGQNVTFRCDPISEHNRLYWYRQTLGQGPEFLTYFQNEAQLEKSRLLSDRFSAERPKGSFSTLEIQRTEQGDSAMYLCASSPGQAEQYFGPGTRLTVT.

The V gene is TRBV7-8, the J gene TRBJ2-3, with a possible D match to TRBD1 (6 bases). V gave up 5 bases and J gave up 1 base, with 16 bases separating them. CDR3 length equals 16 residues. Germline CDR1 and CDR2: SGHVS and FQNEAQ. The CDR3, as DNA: TGTGCCAGCAGCGGAGAGGACAGCTGGGGCACAGATACGCAGTATTTT. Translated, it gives CASSGEDSWGTDTQYF.

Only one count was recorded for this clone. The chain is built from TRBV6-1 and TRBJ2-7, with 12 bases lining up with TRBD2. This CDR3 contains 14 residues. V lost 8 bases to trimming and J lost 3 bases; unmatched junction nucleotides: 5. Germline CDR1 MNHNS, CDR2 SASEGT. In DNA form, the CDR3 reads TGTGCCAGCTCGCTAGCGGGGGGGATCTACGAGCAGTACTTC. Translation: CASSLAGGIYEQYF.

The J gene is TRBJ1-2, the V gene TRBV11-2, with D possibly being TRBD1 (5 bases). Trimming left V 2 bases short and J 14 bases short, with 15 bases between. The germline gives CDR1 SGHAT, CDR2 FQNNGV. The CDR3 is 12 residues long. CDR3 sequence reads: CASSLTIGGWTF. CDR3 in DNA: TGTGCCAGCAGCTTAACGATCGGGGGATGGACCTTC.

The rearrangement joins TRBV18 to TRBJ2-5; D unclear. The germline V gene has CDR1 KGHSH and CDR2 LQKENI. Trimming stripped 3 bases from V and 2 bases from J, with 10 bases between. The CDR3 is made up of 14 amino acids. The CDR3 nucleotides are TGTGCCAGCTCACCCCGAGCGAGGCAAGAGACCCAGTACTTC. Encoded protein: CASSPRARQETQYF.

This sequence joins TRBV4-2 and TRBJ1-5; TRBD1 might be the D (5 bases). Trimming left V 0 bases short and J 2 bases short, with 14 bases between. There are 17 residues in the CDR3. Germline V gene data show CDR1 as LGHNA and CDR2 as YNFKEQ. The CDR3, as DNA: TGTGCCAGCAGCCAAGATAGCACAGGTTGGGGCAATCAGCCCCAGCATTTT. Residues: CASSQDSTGWGNQPQHF.

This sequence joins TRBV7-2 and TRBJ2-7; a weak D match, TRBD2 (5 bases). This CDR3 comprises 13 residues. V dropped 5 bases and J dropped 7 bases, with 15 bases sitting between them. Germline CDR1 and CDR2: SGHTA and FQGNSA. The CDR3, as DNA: TGTGCCAGCAGCCTGACCCCAGCGGATGAGCAGTACTTC. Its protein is CASSLTPADEQYF.

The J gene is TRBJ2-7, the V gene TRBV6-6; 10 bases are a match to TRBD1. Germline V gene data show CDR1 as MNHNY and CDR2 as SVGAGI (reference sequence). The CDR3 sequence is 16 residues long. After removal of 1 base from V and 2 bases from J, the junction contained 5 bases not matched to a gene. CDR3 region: CASSYFSGQGAYEQYF. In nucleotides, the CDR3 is TGTGCCAGCAGTTACTTCTCAGGACAGGGGGCCTACGAGCAGTACTTC.

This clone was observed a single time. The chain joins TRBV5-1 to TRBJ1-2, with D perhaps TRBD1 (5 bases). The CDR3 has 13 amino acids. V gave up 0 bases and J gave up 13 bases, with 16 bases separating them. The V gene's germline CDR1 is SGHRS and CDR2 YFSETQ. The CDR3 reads CASSLGGSSGATF. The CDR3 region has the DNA TGCGCCAGCAGCTTGGGGGGCTCTAGCGGGGCCACCTTC.

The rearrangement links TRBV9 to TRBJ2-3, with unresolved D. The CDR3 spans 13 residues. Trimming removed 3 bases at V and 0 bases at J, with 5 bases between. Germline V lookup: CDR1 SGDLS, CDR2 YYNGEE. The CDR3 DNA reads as TGTGCCAGCAGCGCCCCTAGCACAGATACGCAGTATTTT. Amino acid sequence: CASSAPSTDTQYF.

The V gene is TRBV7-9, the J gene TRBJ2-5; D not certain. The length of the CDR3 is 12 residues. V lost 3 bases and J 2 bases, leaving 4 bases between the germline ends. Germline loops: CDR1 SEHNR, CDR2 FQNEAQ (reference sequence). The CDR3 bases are TGTGCCAGCAGCTTCGGGCAAGAGACCCAGTACTTC. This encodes CASSFGQETQYF.

The CDR3 protein is CASSLVLAGGSGETQYF. For the CDR3, the DNA is TGTGCCAGCAGCTTGGTCCTAGCGGGGGGGTCCGGGGAGACCCAGTACTTC. V usage is TRBV5-8 and J usage is TRBJ2-5; 12 positions agree with TRBD2. The CDR3 spans 17 residues. CDR1 SGHTS and CDR2 YDEGEE come from the germline V gene. Trimming removed 0 bases from V and 5 bases from J; junction bases left unmatched: 8.

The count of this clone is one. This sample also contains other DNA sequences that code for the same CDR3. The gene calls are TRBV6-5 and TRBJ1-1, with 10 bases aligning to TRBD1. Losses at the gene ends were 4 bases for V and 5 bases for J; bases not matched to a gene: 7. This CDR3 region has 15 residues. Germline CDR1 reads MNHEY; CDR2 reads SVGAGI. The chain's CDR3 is CASSFGQGVGTEAFF. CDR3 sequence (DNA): TGTGCCAGCAGTTTTGGACAGGGGGTAGGGACTGAAGCTTTCTTT.

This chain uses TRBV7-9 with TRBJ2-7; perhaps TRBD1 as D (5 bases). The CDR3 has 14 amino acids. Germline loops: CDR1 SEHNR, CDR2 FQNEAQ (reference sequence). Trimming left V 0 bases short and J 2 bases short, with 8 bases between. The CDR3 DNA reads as TGTGCCAGCAGCTTAGCGGACACACCCTACGAGCAGTACTTC. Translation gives CASSLADTPYEQYF.